Following are 20 T cell receptor beta chains from one sample sequenced in a study of T cells after somatic rescue of genetic block. The protocol was immunoSEQ multiplex PCR, while the TCRdb copy is restricted to in-frame clones and leaves out a portion. The table records roughly 55,000 clones, 90% to 97% of them present only once. Sequenced material: peripheral blood mononuclear cells (PBMCs). These receptors all come from a child less than two years old.

V gene TRBV19 combines with J gene TRBJ1-2; D is unclear. With 1 base removed from V and 2 bases from J, the gap between germline ends came to 5 bases. This CDR3 has 13 residues. CDR1 is LNHDA and CDR2 is SQIVND in the germline V gene (reference sequence). Here the CDR3 DNA reads TGTGCCAGTAGTATAGGGAAAAACTATGGCTACACCTTC. Protein sequence: CASSIGKNYGYTF. The full variable domain, its missing parts supplied by reference TRBV19 and TRBJ1-2, is DGGITQSPKYLFRKEGQNVTLSCEQNLNHDAMYWYRQDPGQGLRLIYYSQIVNDFQKGDIAEGYSVSREKKESFPLTVTSAQKNPTAFYLCASSIGKNYGYTFGSGTRLTVV.

CDR3 in amino acids: CASSLNGNYGYTF. CDR3 in DNA: TGTGCCAGCAGCTTAAACGGGAACTATGGCTACACCTTC. The chain combines TRBV7-3 with TRBJ1-2; D remains ambiguous. From germline, CDR1 is SGHTA and CDR2 FQGTGA. CDR3 length equals 13 residues. The V and J ends lost 1 base and 2 bases respectively, with 5 bases between them.

J is TRBJ1-6 and V is TRBV6-5, with 11 positions matching TRBD1. V was clipped by 2 bases and J by 10 bases; unmatched bases: 4. Germline V gene sequence: CDR1 MNHEY, CDR2 SVGAGI. This CDR3 region has 15 residues. The CDR3 sequence is CASSYHRTGGSPLHF. CDR3 nucleotide sequence: TGTGCCAGCAGTTACCATCGGACAGGGGGCTCACCCCTCCACTTT.

The chain recombines TRBV7-2 with TRBJ1-2, with TRBD1 matching 10 bases. The germline CDR1 and CDR2 sequences are SGHTA and FQGNSA. J lost 7 bases, V lost 5 bases, and 4 bases had no gene match. The CDR3 length is 13 residues. CDR3 nucleotides: TGTGCCAGCAGCCAAGGACAGGGGGGTGGCTACACCTTC. This gives the protein CASSQGQGGGYTF.

J is TRBJ1-2 and V is TRBV15; D remains ambiguous. Germline CDR1 reads LNHNV; CDR2 reads YYDKDF (reference sequence). The CDR3 is 14 residues long. V lost 0 bases, J lost 7 bases, and 12 bases lay in between. CDR3 region: CATSRDRPASGYTF. The CDR3 DNA reads TGTGCCACCAGCAGAGATCGTCCAGCGTCTGGCTACACCTTC. Full variable domain (outside the CDR3, taken from reference TRBV15 and TRBJ1-2): DAMVIQNPRYQVTQFGKPVTLSCSQTLNHNVMYWYQQKSSQAPKLLFHYYDKDFNNEADTPDNFQSRRPNTSFCFLDIRSPGLGDTAMYLCATSRDRPASGYTFGSGTRLTVV.

The chain couples TRBV7-8 to TRBJ1-5; 8 nucleotides align to TRBD1. V was pared by 2 bases and J by 3 bases, with 6 bases of the junction left unmatched. CDR1 is SGHVS and CDR2 is FQNEAQ in the germline V gene. The CDR3 spans 16 residues. CDR3 nucleotide sequence: TGTGCCAGCAGCTTACCCGGACAGGGCAACAATCAGCCCCAGCATTTT. Protein: CASSLPGQGNNQPQHF. Full variable domain (outside the CDR3, taken from reference TRBV7-8 and TRBJ1-5): GAGVSQSPRYKVAKRGQDVALRCDPISGHVSLFWYQQALGQGPEFLTYFQNEAQLDKSGLPSDRFFAERPEGSVSTLKIQRTQQEDSAVYLCASSLPGQGNNQPQHFGDGTRLSIL.

J is TRBJ2-3 and V is TRBV4-3; tentative D call: TRBD2 (5 bases). The ends were cut back, 4 bases at V and 2 bases at J, with 10 bases in the middle. Germline V CDR1 and CDR2: LGHNA, YSLEER. The CDR3 totals 14 residues. For the CDR3, the DNA is TGCGCCAGCAGCCTCCGGGAAATCACAGATACGCAGTATTTT. Residues: CASSLREITDTQYF.

The chain recombines TRBV28 with TRBJ2-7; D gene unclear. The CDR3 is 15 residues long. Trimming removed 1 base at V and 2 bases at J, with 12 bases between. The germline V gene encodes CDR1 MDHEN and CDR2 SYDVKM. CDR3 in amino acids: CASSLSWVSPYEQYF. The CDR3 nucleotides are TGTGCCAGCAGTTTATCTTGGGTGTCCCCCTACGAGCAGTACTTC.

The chain combines TRBV28 with TRBJ2-5; TRBD2 agrees at 11 bases. V shed 5 bases, J shed 5 bases, and the junction held 7 bases outside the gene matches. CDR3 length equals 15 residues. CDR1 MDHEN and CDR2 SYDVKM come from the germline V gene. The CDR3 sequence is CASSVLAGVGETQYF. The CDR3, as DNA: TGTGCCAGCAGTGTACTAGCGGGAGTTGGCGAGACCCAGTACTTC.

The chain employs TRBV10-2 and TRBJ1-1, with TRBD1 matching over 7 bases. V was clipped by 6 bases and J by 4 bases; unmatched bases: 2. This CDR3 has 12 residues. The germline CDR1 and CDR2 sequences are WSHSY and SAAADI. The CDR3 loop reads CASRTGTTEAFF. The CDR3 nucleotides are TGCGCCAGCAGGACAGGGACCACTGAAGCTTTCTTT.

V usage is TRBV6-1 and J usage is TRBJ1-1, with a possible D match to TRBD1 (6 bases). V dropped 7 bases and J dropped 3 bases, with 15 bases sitting between them. The germline V gene has CDR1 MNHNS and CDR2 SASEGT. This CDR3 region has 14 residues. Here the CDR3 reads CASINPGAYTEAFF. Here the CDR3 DNA reads TGTGCCAGCATTAATCCAGGGGCCTACACTGAAGCTTTCTTT.

The chain uses TRBV21-1 and TRBJ2-3; the listed D gene, TRBD2, was not tested against the DNA. TRBV21-1 is listed as a pseudogene. This CDR3 spans 18 amino acids. Here the CDR3 reads CASSTLTCPGGSTDTQYF. CDR3 nucleotide sequence: TGTGCCAGCAGCACACTAACTTGTCCCGGCGGGAGCACAGATACGCAGTATTTT.

This sequence joins TRBV5-1 and TRBJ2-1, with D unresolved. The CDR3 consists of 12 residues. Trimming pared 1 base from V and 5 bases from J, leaving 4 bases between. CDR1 SGHRS and CDR2 YFSETQ come from the germline V gene. The CDR3 sequence is CASSLYHNEQFF. CDR3 sequence (DNA): TGCGCCAGCAGCTTGTATCACAATGAGCAGTTCTTC. The entire variable domain, with the rest obtained from reference TRBV5-1 and TRBJ2-1, is as follows: KAGVTQTPRYLIKTRGQQVTLSCSPISGHRSVSWYQQTPGQGLQFLFEYFSETQRNKGNFPGRFSGRQFSNSRSEMNVSTLELGDSALYLCASSLYHNEQFFGPGTRLTVL.

V and J are TRBV6-1 and TRBJ2-1; D gene uncertain. From germline, CDR1 is MNHNS and CDR2 SASEGT. The V end was cut by 4 bases, the J end by 9 bases, with 13 bases between. The CDR3 is made up of 13 amino acids. The CDR3 region has the DNA TGTGCCAGCAGTGGCCAGAAAGTAGGTGAGCAGTTCTTC. This sequence encodes CASSGQKVGEQFF.

The gene calls are TRBV4-1 and TRBJ2-1, with 8 bases matching TRBD2. The CDR3 spans 15 residues. Germline V gene data show CDR1 as MGHRA and CDR2 as YSYEKL. After removal of 5 bases from V and 7 bases from J, the junction contained 10 bases not matched to a gene. The CDR3 here is CASSDRAGATNEQFF. The CDR3 DNA reads as TGCGCCAGCAGCGATAGAGCGGGAGCGACGAATGAGCAGTTCTTC.

J is TRBJ1-4 and V is TRBV28, with D possibly being TRBD1 (6 bases). The germline V and J ends were trimmed by 3 bases and 13 bases, with 21 bases remaining between them. Germline V gives CDR1 MDHEN, CDR2 SYDVKM. This CDR3 contains 15 residues. The CDR3 sequence is CASSFPRQVSRGLFF. CDR3 sequence (DNA): TGTGCCAGCAGTTTCCCTCGACAGGTTTCGAGGGGACTGTTTTTT.

As DNA, the CDR3 is TGTGCCAGCAGCGTACTGGGCGGGAGCACAGATACGCAGTATTTT. Its protein is CASSVLGGSTDTQYF. The V gene is TRBV9, the J gene TRBJ2-3; TRBD2 might be the D (5 bases). The CDR3 has 15 amino acids. Germline loops: CDR1 SGDLS, CDR2 YYNGEE. With 1 base removed from V and 0 bases from J, the gap between germline ends came to 9 bases.

The CDR3 DNA sequence: TGCGCCAGCAGCTACCTGGGTCCGCAAGAGACCCAGTACTTC. The encoded protein is CASSYLGPQETQYF. The chain employs TRBV5-1 and TRBJ2-5, with no clear D. Trimming took off 3 bases at V and 2 bases at J, with 11 bases between the two ends. The germline V gene encodes CDR1 SGHRS and CDR2 YFSETQ. The CDR3 has 14 residues. Filled out from reference TRBV5-1 and TRBJ2-5, the complete variable domain reads KAGVTQTPRYLIKTRGQQVTLSCSPISGHRSVSWYQQTPGQGLQFLFEYFSETQRNKGNFPGRFSGRQFSNSRSEMNVSTLELGDSALYLCASSYLGPQETQYFGPGTRLLVL.

The V gene is TRBV6-1, the J gene TRBJ2-7, with D perhaps TRBD2 (5 bases). Germline lookup yields CDR1 MNHNS and CDR2 SASEGT. The CDR3 contains 15 residues. Trimming took 4 bases from V and 0 from J, leaving 13 bases between them. The CDR3 nucleotides read TGTGCCAGCAGTGGCAAGCGGAGGAGCTCCTACGAGCAGTACTTC. Translating it yields CASSGKRRSSYEQYF.

The chain employs TRBV27 and TRBJ2-7, with 10 bases that match TRBD2. V lost 5 bases to trimming and J lost 1 base; unmatched junction nucleotides: 8. The CDR3 length is 16 residues. The germline V gene encodes CDR1 MNHEY and CDR2 SMNVEV (reference sequence). The CDR3 sequence is CASSPLAGVLSYEQYF. CDR3 DNA: TGTGCCAGCAGTCCCCTAGCGGGAGTCCTTTCCTACGAGCAGTACTTC.